This TCR beta chain was sequenced in a study of shared clonotypes between healthy human individuals. Clones were read by immunoSEQ multiplex PCR, and TCRdb kept only the in-frame ones, dropping some. The table has 150,000 to 200,000 clones, approximately 95% seen once. From germline, CDR1 is LGHNA and CDR2 YNFKEQ. J lost 4 bases, V lost 5 bases, and 20 bases had no gene match. CDR3 size: 18 residues. The gene calls are TRBV4-2 and TRBJ2-7; 7 bases align to TRBD2. The sequencing sample was made of naive CD4+ T cells sorted from blood. This sample's subset: CD45RA+ positively selected. The TCR comes from a woman in her twenties or thirties in good health. CDR3 sequence (DNA): TGTGCCAGCAGCAGATCATGGGGAGGGACTCCCGAACGATACGAGCAGTACTTC. Translating gives CASSRSWGGTPERYEQYF.